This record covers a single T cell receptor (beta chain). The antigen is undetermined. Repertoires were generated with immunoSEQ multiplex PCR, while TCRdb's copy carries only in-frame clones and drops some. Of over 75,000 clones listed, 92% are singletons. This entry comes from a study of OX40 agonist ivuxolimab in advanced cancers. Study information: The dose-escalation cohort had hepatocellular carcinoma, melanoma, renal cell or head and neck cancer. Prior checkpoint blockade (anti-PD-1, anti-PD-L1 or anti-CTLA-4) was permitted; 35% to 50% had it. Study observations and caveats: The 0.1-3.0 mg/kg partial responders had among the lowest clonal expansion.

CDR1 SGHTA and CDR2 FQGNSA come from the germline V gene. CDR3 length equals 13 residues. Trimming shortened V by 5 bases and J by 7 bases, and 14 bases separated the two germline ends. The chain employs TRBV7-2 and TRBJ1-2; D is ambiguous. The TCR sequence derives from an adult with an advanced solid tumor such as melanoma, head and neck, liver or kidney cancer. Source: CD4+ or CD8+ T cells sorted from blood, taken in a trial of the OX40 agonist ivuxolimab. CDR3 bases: TGTGCCAGCAGCCTATTATGGGATGGTGGCTACACCTTC. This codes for CASSLLWDGGYTF. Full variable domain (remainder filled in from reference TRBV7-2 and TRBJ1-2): GAGVSQSPSNKVTEKGKDVELRCDPISGHTALYWYRQSLGQGLEFLIYFQGNSAPDKSGLPSDRFSAERTGGSVSTLTIQRTQQEDSAVYLCASSLLWDGGYTFGSGTRLTVV.